Sequencing of this T cell receptor (beta chain) was carried out in a study of shared clonotypes between healthy human individuals. Looking at the study overall: Each donor's CD8 memory used one plate, CD8 naive two, each CD4 subset three.

The study's findings and limits: A small donor pool kept down the genetic and exposure-history diversity that was represented.

Libraries were prepared by immunoSEQ multiplex PCR; TCRdb keeps only in-frame clonotypes and omits some of them. The sample carries under 200,000 clones, 85% to 95% recorded once. Concerning this clone: Its antigen is unknown.

V dropped 0 bases and J dropped 8 bases, with 13 bases sitting between them. In germline, CDR1 is GTSNPN, CDR2 SVGIG (reference sequence). CDR3 size: 13 residues. The chain couples TRBV30 to TRBJ1-2; D not resolved. The sequenced material came from naive CD4+ T cells sorted from blood. As to subset: CD45RA+ positively selected. This TCR was sampled from a woman in her 30s in good health. This CDR3 is CAWSVLLVGGYTF. The CDR3 DNA reads TGTGCCTGGAGTGTACTTCTGGTAGGGGGCTACACCTTC.